This T cell receptor (beta chain) was captured by sequencing in a study of OX40 agonist ivuxolimab in advanced cancers. Background on the whole study: Ivuxolimab, which targeted the costimulatory receptor OX40 (CD134), was an agonistic, fully human IgG2 monoclonal antibody. Intravenous ivuxolimab was administered to patients every 2 weeks at six dose levels: 0.01, 0.1, 0.3, 1.5, 3 and 10 mg/kg. Of the roughly 52 dose-escalation patients, hepatocellular carcinoma was present in 19, melanoma in roughly 15, renal cell carcinoma in 9 and head and neck cancer in 9. The dose-escalation cohort was roughly 80% male with a mean age of approximately 59 years, ranging from 23 to 79. Patients were allowed to have had prior anti-PD-1, anti-PD-L1 or anti-CTLA-4 therapy, and around 43% of the dose-escalation patients had been treated with checkpoint inhibitors. Partial responses were achieved by three dose-escalation patients, of whom one had hepatocellular carcinoma and two had cutaneous melanoma. The purpose of peripheral TCRbeta sequencing was to test whether ivuxolimab changed TCR sequence diversity and led to clonal T-cell expansion. The paper reports the monotherapy dose-escalation portion (N of about 54 patients) of the phase I ivuxolimab trial.

Remarks on this clone: The target of this receptor is not known. No much larger clone exists at a distance of one base, and base qualities are not known.

From V the trimming removes 1 base and from J it removes 4 bases, while the gene matches leave 6 bases of the junction unaccounted for. Taken from the germline V gene, the CDR1 and CDR2 loops are SNHLY and FYNNEI. Inclusive of the bounding cysteine and phenylalanine, the CDR3 is 16 residues long. Only the CDR3 part of the read is kept: 48 bases, read in frame from the first base. Points the paper makes about the study in general: At doses from 0.1 to 3.0 mg/kg, clonal expansion was seen in both CD4+ and CD8+ blood T cells between baseline and week 6. Low levels of normalized T-cell clonal expansion were also seen in some patients who did not respond. The antigen specificity of the peripheral T cells that underwent clonal expansion was not determined. On average, CD8+ T cells showed more expanded clones than CD4+ T cells after ivuxolimab. In the 0.1-3.0 mg/kg groups, partial responders were among the patients with the lowest normalized peripheral clonal expansion, particularly in CD8+ T cells.

The trial excluded patients who had a history of autoimmune disease or were on systemic immunosuppression. Peripheral blood for TCR sequencing was collected from all dose cohorts at baseline, on cycle 4 day 1, and on cycle 7 day 1. The samples were taken from a phase I, first-in-human, multicenter, open-label dose-escalation trial of ivuxolimab. Adults with locally advanced or metastatic head and neck squamous cell, hepatocellular, melanoma or renal cell carcinoma were enrolled in the trial. Before TCR sequencing, CD4+ and CD8+ T cells were separately sorted from peripheral blood. Genomic DNA was isolated from the sorted cells so that the TCRbeta CDR3 region could be sequenced. The immunoSEQ Assay was used to sequence the TCRbeta CDR3 regions. TCRdb limited this immuneACCESS table to in-frame rearrangements with V and J called. A share of clones is missing; checked studies link under half to unresolved V genes, and the rest is unexplained. This sample comprises 70,000 or so clones, around nine tenths of them detected only once. Clones ranked in the top ten supply under 0.9% of the sample.

The sample was CD4+ or CD8+ T cells sorted from blood, taken in a trial of the OX40 agonist ivuxolimab. The V gene is TRBV2 and the J gene is TRBJ1-5; the junction holds 8 bases that match TRBD1. This receptor was identified in an adult with an advanced solid tumor such as melanoma, head and neck, liver or kidney cancer. This receptor carries the CDR3 CASSEGVTGGNQPQHF. The DNA reads as follows: TGTGCCAGCAGTGAAGGGGTTACAGGGGGGAATCAGCCCCAGCATTTT.